A selection of T cell receptor beta chains follows, all from one sample in a study of T cells in Graves' hyperthyroidism and ophthalmopathy. MiXCR was run by TCRdb on the multiplex PCR reads, yielding one entry per CDR3 protein. The sample lists around 690,000 distinct CDR3 sequences, 17% occurring once. The sequencing sample was made of blood. The receptors originated from a man aged 45 to 65 with Graves' hyperthyroidism. The CDR3 runs from the conserved cysteine through the conserved F or W. The D gene is left open where the match is weak. A row's size may be missing; if present it is once, few, many or a size class.

TRBJ2-3	TRBV12-3/TRBV12-4	many	NA	CASSDPSTDTQYF	TGTGCCAGCAGTGATCCTAGCACAGATACGCAGTATTTT
TRBJ1-1	TRBV10-3	many	TRBD1	CAISDTTGGKSEAFF	TGTGCCATCAGTGACACGACAGGGGGCAAATCTGAAGCTTTCTTT
TRBJ1-2	TRBV7-9	NA	TRBD1	CASSWGDSGYTF	TGTGCCAGCAGCTGGGGGGACAGTGGCTACACCTTC
TRBJ2-3	TRBV11-2	NA	NA	CASSLAGRGGFITDTQYF	TGTGCCAGCAGCTTAGCCGGCCGTGGAGGGTTTATCACAGATACGCAGTATTTT
TRBJ1-5	TRBV10-3	many	NA	CAISEGFGFRGNQPQHF	TGTGCCATCAGTGAGGGTTTTGGCTTTCGGGGGAATCAGCCCCAGCATTTT
TRBJ2-1	TRBV5-1	NA	NA	CASSQTASYNEQFF	TGCGCCAGCAGTCAAACAGCCTCCTACAATGAGCAGTTCTTC
TRBJ1-1	TRBV25-1	many	TRBD1	CASSDYRGDTEAFF	TGTGCCAGCAGTGATTACAGGGGGGACACTGAAGCTTTCTTT
TRBJ1-1	TRBV18	many	TRBD1	CASSPIWGQGAEAFF	TGTGCCAGCTCACCAATCTGGGGACAGGGCGCTGAAGCTTTCTTT
TRBJ2-1	TRBV3-1	few	NA	CASSPYRGSSGYSYNEQFF	TGTGCCAGCAGTCCCTACAGGGGGTCTAGCGGGTACTCCTACAATGAGCAGTTCTTC
TRBJ2-7	TRBV27	few	NA	CASISGEQYF	TGTGCCAGCATCTCTGGGGAGCAGTACTTC
TRBJ2-5	TRBV11-2	many	NA	CASSLVVSGQETQYF	TGTGCCAGCAGCTTAGTTGTTAGCGGACAAGAGACCCAGTACTTC
TRBJ1-1	TRBV19	NA	NA	CASSATVTYLNTEAFF	TGTGCCAGTAGTGCGACAGTTACTTACTTGAACACTGAAGCTTTCTTT
TRBJ1-1	TRBV19	few	NA	CASSIGKIEAFF	TGTGCCAGTAGTATTGGAAAGATTGAAGCTTTCTTT
TRBJ2-5	TRBV27	many	TRBD2	CASSLFSGIPETQYF	TGTGCCAGCAGTTTATTTAGCGGGATCCCCGAGACCCAGTACTTC
TRBJ2-2	TRBV6-5	NA	NA	CASSYSTLATGELFF	TGTGCCAGCAGTTACTCGACGTTGGCCACCGGGGAGCTGTTTTTT
TRBJ2-2	TRBV3-1	few	NA	CASSQDIRGAGELFF	TGTGCCAGCAGCCAAGATATCCGGGGAGCCGGGGAGCTGTTTTTT
TRBJ1-5	TRBV28	NA	NA	CACNRVNQPQHF	TGTGCCTGCAACAGGGTAAACCAGCCCCAGCATTTT
TRBJ1-5	TRBV28	NA	NA	CASSFVSRGNQPQHF	TGTGCCAGCAGTTTCGTATCCAGGGGAAATCAGCCCCAGCATTTT
TRBJ1-1	TRBV19	many	TRBD1	CASSMGTGRTEAFF	TGTGCCAGTAGTATGGGGACAGGGAGGACTGAAGCTTTCTTT
TRBJ2-7	TRBV18	once	TRBD2	CASSPQGAGASYEQYF	TGTGCCAGCTCACCCCAAGGAGCGGGGGCCTCCTACGAGCAGTACTTC
TRBJ2-7	TRBV6-1	many	TRBD1	CASSEAWAGGHEQYF	TGTGCCAGCAGTGAAGCGTGGGCAGGGGGCCACGAGCAGTACTTC
TRBJ2-5	TRBV5-4	few	TRBD2	CASSSPGLADARTQYF	TGTGCCAGCAGTTCCCCGGGACTAGCGGACGCCAGGACCCAGTACTTC
TRBJ2-5	TRBV20-1	many	TRBD2	CSARGGTSAQETQYF	TGCAGTGCTAGAGGAGGGACTAGCGCTCAAGAGACCCAGTACTTC
TRBJ2-4	TRBV7-3	many	TRBD2	CASSADGRLAKNIQYF	TGTGCCAGCAGCGCGGACGGGAGGTTAGCCAAAAACATTCAGTACTTC
TRBJ1-1	TRBV28	many	TRBD1	CASSEGQSMNTEAFF	TGTGCCAGCAGTGAGGGACAGTCCATGAACACTGAAGCTTTCTTT
TRBJ2-3	TRBV2	many	NA	CASSEALNPSDTQYF	TGTGCCAGCAGTGAAGCCCTGAACCCCTCTGATACGCAGTATTTT
TRBJ1-1	TRBV28	many	NA	CASSHRDREAEAFF	TGTGCCAGCAGCCACCGGGACCGCGAGGCGGAAGCTTTCTTT
TRBJ2-3	TRBV7-9	few	TRBD1	CASSPVDRGDTQYF	TGTGCCAGCAGCCCCGTGGACAGGGGAGATACGCAGTATTTT
TRBJ2-7	TRBV27	many	TRBD1	CASSFISGGGEQYF	TGTGCCAGCAGTTTTATTTCAGGGGGCGGCGAGCAGTACTTC
TRBJ2-5	TRBV11-3	many	NA	CASRARGEETQYF	TGTGCCAGCAGGGCGAGGGGGGAAGAGACCCAGTACTTC
TRBJ1-1	TRBV28	many	NA	CASSLWQITEAFF	TGTGCCAGCAGTTTATGGCAAATCACTGAAGCTTTCTTT
TRBJ1-2	TRBV7-9	many	TRBD1	CASSYPGQGGYGYTF	TGTGCCAGCAGCTATCCGGGACAGGGAGGCTATGGCTACACCTTC
TRBJ1-3	TRBV5-5	NA	NA	CASSWMDNGNTIYF	TGTGCCAGCAGCTGGATGGATAATGGAAACACCATATATTTT
TRBJ1-5	TRBV3-1	NA	NA	CASSQGSSSNQPQHF	TGTGCCAGCAGCCAAGGAAGCAGTAGCAATCAGCCCCAGCATTTT
TRBJ2-5	TRBV28	many	NA	CASSLSSGRETQYF	TGTGCCAGCAGTTTATCGTCAGGGAGGGAGACCCAGTACTTC
TRBJ2-1	TRBV7-9	few	NA	CASSTRPGAPYNEQFF	TGTGCCAGCAGCACCCGTCCAGGGGCCCCCTACAATGAGCAGTTCTTC
TRBJ2-7	TRBV20-1	few	TRBD2	CSANRREGSYEQYF	TGCAGTGCTAACCGGCGGGAGGGCTCCTACGAGCAGTACTTC
TRBJ2-7	TRBV7-9	many	NA	CASSLGYGRGEQYF	TGTGCCAGCAGCTTAGGTTACGGGAGAGGGGAGCAGTACTTC
TRBJ1-1	TRBV28	many	NA	CASSNSQDTEAFF	TGTGCCAGCAGTAACAGCCAGGACACTGAAGCTTTCTTT
TRBJ1-2	TRBV25-1	few	TRBD1	CASSANDRDSHSF	TGTGCCAGCAGTGCCAACGACAGGGATTCCCATTCCTTC
TRBJ2-1	TRBV7-9	few	TRBD2	CASSLLGTSGRALGYNEQFF	TGTGCCAGCAGCTTATTGGGGACTAGCGGGAGGGCCTTAGGATACAATGAGCAGTTCTTC
TRBJ2-5	TRBV2	many	NA	CASLNIEETQYF	TGTGCCAGCCTAAATATCGAAGAGACCCAGTACTTC
TRBJ1-1	TRBV27	NA	NA	CASSLSPQNTEAFF	TGTGCCAGCAGTTTATCCCCACAAAACACTGAAGCTTTCTTT
TRBJ2-7	TRBV28	many	NA	CASSPRGVYEQYF	TGTGCCAGCAGTCCTCGGGGAGTCTACGAGCAGTACTTC
TRBJ2-2	TRBV5-1	NA	TRBD2	CASRWLAGDTGELFF	TGCGCCAGCAGATGGCTAGCGGGAGACACCGGGGAGCTGTTTTTT
TRBJ2-1	TRBV20-1	NA	TRBD2	CSARGLAGAPYNEQFF	TGCAGTGCTAGGGGACTAGCGGGAGCCCCGTACAATGAGCAGTTCTTC